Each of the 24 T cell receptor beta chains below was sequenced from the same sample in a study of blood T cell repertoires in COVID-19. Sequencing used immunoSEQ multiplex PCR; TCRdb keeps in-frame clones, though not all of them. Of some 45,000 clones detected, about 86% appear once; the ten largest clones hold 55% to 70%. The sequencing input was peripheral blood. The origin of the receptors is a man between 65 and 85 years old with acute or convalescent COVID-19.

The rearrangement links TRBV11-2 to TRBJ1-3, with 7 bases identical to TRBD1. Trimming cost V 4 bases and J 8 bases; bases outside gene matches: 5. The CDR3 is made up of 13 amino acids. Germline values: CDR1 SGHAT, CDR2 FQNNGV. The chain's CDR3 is CASSSLRGDTIYF. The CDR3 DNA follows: TGTGCCAGCAGCTCCCTCAGGGGGGACACCATATATTTT.

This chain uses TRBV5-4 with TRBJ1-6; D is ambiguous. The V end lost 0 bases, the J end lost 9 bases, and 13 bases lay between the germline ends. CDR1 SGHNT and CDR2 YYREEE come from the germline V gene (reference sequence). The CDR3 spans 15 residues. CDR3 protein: CASSLAQEGISPLHF. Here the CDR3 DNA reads TGTGCCAGCAGCTTGGCCCAGGAGGGAATTTCACCCCTCCACTTT.

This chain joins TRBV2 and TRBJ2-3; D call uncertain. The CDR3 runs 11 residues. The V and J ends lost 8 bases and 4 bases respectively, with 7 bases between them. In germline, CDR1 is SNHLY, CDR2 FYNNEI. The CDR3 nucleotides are TGTGCCAGCTCTCTTCCAGATACGCAGTATTTT. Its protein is CASSLPDTQYF.

CDR3 nucleotides: TGTGCCAGCAGTTTAACCCTAGCGGATTTCAACAATGAGCAGTTCTTC. Translating gives CASSLTLADFNNEQFF. This rearrangement joins TRBV27 to TRBJ2-1; TRBD2 matches at 7 bases. This CDR3 has 16 amino acids. CDR1 MNHEY and CDR2 SMNVEV come from the germline V gene (reference sequence). V gave up 2 bases and J gave up 5 bases; unmatched junction bases: 9.

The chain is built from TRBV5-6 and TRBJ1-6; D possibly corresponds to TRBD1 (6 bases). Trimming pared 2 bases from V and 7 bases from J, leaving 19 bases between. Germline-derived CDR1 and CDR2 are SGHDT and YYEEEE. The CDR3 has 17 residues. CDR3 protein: CASSFYDAQGRNSPLHF. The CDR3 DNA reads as TGTGCCAGCAGCTTCTATGATGCGCAGGGGCGAAATTCACCCCTCCACTTT.

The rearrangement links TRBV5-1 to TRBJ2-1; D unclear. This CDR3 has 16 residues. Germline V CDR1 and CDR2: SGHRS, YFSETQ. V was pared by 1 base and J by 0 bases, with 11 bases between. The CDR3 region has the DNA TGCGCCAGCAGCTTGAGCCCCTGGAGCTCCTACAATGAGCAGTTCTTC. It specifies CASSLSPWSSYNEQFF.

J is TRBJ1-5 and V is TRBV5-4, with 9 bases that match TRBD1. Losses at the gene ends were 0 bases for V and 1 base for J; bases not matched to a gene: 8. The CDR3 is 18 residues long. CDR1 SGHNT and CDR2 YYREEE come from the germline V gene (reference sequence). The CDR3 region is CASSLGPGQGTSNQPQHF. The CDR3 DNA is TGTGCCAGCAGCTTGGGGCCGGGACAGGGAACCAGCAATCAGCCCCAGCATTTT.

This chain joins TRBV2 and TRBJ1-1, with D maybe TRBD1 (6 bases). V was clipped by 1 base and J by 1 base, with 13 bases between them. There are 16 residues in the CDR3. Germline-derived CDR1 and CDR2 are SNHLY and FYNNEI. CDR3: CASSEGYTQGNTEAFF. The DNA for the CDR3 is TGTGCCAGCAGTGAAGGGTACACACAGGGGAACACTGAAGCTTTCTTT.

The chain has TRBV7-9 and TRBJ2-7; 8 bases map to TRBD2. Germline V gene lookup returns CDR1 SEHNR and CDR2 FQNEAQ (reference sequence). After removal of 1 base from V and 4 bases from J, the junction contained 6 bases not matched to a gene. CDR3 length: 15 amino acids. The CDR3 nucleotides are TGTGCCAGCAGCTTAGTACTCGGGGGGGCATACGAGCAGTACTTC. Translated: CASSLVLGGAYEQYF.

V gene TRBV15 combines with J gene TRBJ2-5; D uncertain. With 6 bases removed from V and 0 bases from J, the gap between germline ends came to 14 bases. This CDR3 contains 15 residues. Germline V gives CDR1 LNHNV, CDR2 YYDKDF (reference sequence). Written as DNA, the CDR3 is TGTGCCACCAGGGGCTTGCTTCAGTACCAAGAGACCCAGTACTTC. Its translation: CATRGLLQYQETQYF.

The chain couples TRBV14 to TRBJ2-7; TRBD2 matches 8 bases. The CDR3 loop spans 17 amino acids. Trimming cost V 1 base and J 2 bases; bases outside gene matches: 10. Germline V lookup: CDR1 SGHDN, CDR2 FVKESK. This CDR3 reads CASSQGPQLAETYEQYF. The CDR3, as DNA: TGTGCCAGCAGCCAAGGGCCACAACTAGCGGAAACCTACGAGCAGTACTTC. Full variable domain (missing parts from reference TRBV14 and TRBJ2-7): EAGVTQFPSHSVIEKGQTVTLRCDPISGHDNLYWYRRVMGKEIKFLLHFVKESKQDESGMPNNRFLAERTGGTYSTLKVQPAELEDSGVYFCASSQGPQLAETYEQYFGPGTRLTVT.

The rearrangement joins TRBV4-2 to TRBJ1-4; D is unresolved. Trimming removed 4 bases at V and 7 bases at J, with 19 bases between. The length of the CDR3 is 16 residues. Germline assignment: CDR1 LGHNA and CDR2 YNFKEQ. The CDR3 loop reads CASSRRNGGNIEKLFF. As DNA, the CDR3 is TGTGCCAGCAGCCGCCGGAATGGAGGGAACATTGAAAAACTGTTTTTT.

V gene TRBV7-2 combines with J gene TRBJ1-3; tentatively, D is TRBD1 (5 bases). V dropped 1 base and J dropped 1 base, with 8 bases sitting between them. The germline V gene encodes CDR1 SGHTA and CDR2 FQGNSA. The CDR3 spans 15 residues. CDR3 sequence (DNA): TGTGCCAGCAGCTTAGAGGGGACTTCTGGAAACACCATATATTTT. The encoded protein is CASSLEGTSGNTIYF. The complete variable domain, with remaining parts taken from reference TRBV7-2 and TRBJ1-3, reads GAGVSQSPSNKVTEKGKDVELRCDPISGHTALYWYRQSLGQGLEFLIYFQGNSAPDKSGLPSDRFSAERTGGSVSTLTIQRTQQEDSAVYLCASSLEGTSGNTIYFGEGSWLTVV.

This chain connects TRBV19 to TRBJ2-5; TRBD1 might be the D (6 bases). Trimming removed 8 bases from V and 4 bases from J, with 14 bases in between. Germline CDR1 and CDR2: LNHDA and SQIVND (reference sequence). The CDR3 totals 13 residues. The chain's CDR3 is CASGSGAPETQYF. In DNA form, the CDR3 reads TGTGCCAGTGGGTCAGGGGCTCCAGAGACCCAGTACTTC.

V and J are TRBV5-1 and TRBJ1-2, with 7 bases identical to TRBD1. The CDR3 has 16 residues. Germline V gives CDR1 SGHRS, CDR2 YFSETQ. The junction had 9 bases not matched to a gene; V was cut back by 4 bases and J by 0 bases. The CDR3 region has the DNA TGCGCCAGCAGCCCCCGGCAGGGGGATTCTAACTATGGCTACACCTTC. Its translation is CASSPRQGDSNYGYTF. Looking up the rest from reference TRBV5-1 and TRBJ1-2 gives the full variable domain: KAGVTQTPRYLIKTRGQQVTLSCSPISGHRSVSWYQQTPGQGLQFLFEYFSETQRNKGNFPGRFSGRQFSNSRSEMNVSTLELGDSALYLCASSPRQGDSNYGYTFGSGTRLTVV.

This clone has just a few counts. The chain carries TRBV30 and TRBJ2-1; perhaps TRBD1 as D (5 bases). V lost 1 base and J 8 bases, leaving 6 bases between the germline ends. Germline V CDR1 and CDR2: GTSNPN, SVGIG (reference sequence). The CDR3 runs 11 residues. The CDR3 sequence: CAWSGGDEQFF. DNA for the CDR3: TGTGCCTGGAGTGGGGGCGATGAGCAGTTCTTC.

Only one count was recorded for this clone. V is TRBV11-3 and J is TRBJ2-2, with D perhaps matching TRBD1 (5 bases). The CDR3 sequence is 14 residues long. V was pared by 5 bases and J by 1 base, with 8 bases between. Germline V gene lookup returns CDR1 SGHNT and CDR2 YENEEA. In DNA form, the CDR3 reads TGTGCCAGCAGCCCAGGGTTGAACACCGGGGAGCTGTTTTTT. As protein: CASSPGLNTGELFF.

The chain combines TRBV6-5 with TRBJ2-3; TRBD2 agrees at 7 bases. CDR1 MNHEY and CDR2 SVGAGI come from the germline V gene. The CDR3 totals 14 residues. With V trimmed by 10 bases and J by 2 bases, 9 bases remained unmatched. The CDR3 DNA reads TGTGCCACCTCCCTAGCGGAGTCCACAGATACGCAGTATTTT. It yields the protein CATSLAESTDTQYF.

The CDR3: CSASLRGDTEAFF. The CDR3 DNA reads as TGCAGTGCTAGTCTCAGGGGGGACACTGAAGCTTTCTTT. The gene calls are TRBV20-1 and TRBJ1-1; 7 bases match TRBD1. The V and J ends lost 3 bases and 3 bases, in that order; junction bases with no gene match: 4. The CDR3 sequence is 13 residues long. From germline, CDR1 is DFQATT and CDR2 SNEGSKA (reference sequence).

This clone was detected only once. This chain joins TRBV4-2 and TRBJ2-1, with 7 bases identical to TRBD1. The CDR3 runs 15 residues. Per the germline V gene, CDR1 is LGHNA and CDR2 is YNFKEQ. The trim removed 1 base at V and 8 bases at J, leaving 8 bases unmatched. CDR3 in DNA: TGTGCCAGCAGCCAAGCTGGGACAGAGTTCGATGAGCAGTTCTTC. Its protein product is CASSQAGTEFDEQFF.

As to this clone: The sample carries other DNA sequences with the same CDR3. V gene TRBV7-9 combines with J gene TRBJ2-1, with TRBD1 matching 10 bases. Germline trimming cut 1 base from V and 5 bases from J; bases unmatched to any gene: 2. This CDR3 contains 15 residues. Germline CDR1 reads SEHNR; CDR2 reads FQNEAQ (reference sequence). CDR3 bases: TGTGCCAGCAGCTTAGGGACAGGGGGAAACAATGAGCAGTTCTTC. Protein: CASSLGTGGNNEQFF.

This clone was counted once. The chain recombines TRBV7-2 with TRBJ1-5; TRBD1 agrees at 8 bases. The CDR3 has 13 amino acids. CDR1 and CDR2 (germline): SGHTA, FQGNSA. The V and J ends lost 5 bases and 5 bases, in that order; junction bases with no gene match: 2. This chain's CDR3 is CASSDRGHQPQHF. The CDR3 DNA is TGTGCCAGCAGCGACAGGGGTCATCAGCCCCAGCATTTT.

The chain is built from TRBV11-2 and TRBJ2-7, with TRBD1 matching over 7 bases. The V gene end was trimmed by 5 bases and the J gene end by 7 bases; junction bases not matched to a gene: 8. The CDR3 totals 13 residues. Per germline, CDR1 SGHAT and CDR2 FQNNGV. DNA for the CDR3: TGTGCCAGCAGCCTCTCGACAGGGCGGGAGCAGTACTTC. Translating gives CASSLSTGREQYF.

This CDR3 is CASSHRWTGGSGNTIYF. The CDR3 DNA sequence: TGCGCCAGCAGCCACCGGTGGACAGGGGGCTCTGGAAACACCATATATTTT. V gene TRBV4-1 combines with J gene TRBJ1-3; 10 nucleotides line up with TRBD1. CDR3 size: 17 residues. CDR1 is MGHRA and CDR2 is YSYEKL in the germline V gene. Trimming at V came to 3 bases and at J to 0 bases, leaving 5 bases not matched to a gene.